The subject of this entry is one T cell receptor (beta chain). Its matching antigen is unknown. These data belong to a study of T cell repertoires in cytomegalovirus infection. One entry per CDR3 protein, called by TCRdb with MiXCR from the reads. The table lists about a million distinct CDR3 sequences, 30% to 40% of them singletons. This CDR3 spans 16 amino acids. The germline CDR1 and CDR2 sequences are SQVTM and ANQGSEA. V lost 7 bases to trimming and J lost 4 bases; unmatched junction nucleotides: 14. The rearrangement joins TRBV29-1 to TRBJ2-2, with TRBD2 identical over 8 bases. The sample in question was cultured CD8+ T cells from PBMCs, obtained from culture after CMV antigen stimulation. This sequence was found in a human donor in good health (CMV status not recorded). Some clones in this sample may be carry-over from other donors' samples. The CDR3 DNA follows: TGCAGCGCCATTTCTCCGGGACTAGACTTCACCGGGGAGCTGTTTTTT. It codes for CSAISPGLDFTGELFF.